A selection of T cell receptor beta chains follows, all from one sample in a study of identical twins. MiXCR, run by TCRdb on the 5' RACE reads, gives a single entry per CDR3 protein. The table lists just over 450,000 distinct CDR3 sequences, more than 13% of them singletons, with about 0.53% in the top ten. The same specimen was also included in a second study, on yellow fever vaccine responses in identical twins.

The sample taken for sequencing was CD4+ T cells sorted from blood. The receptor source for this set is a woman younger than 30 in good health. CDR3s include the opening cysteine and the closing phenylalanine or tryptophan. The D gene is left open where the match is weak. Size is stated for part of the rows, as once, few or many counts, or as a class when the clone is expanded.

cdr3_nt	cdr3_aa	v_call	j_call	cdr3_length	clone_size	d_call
TGCGCCAGCAGCTTTGGGACAGACCCTAGCACAGATACGCAGTATTTT	CASSFGTDPSTDTQYF	TRBV5-1	TRBJ2-3	16	.	TRBD1
TGTGCCAGCAGCTTAGCCAGCGGGCCTGTTACTAATACGCAGTATTTT	CASSLASGPVTNTQYF	TRBV7-2	TRBJ2-3	16	few	.
TGTGCCAGCAGTCCATCAGGGAGGGAGCAGTTCTTC	CASSPSGREQFF	TRBV7-9	TRBJ2-1	12	many	.
TGTGCCAGCAGTCAAACGTGGACAGTCTCCTACGAGCAGTACTTC	CASSQTWTVSYEQYF	TRBV12-3/TRBV12-4	TRBJ2-7	15	many	.
TGCAGTGCTAGAGATCGGAGCGCGGCGAACACCGGGGAGCTGTTTTTT	CSARDRSAANTGELFF	TRBV20-1	TRBJ2-2	16	.	.
TGTGCCAGCACCCCAGGGTTAAGCTACGAGCAGTACTTC	CASTPGLSYEQYF	TRBV2	TRBJ2-7	13	.	.
TGTGCCAGCAGTTACGGCGGGCCTAGCACAGATACGCAGTATTTT	CASSYGGPSTDTQYF	TRBV6-2/TRBV6-3	TRBJ2-3	15	.	.
TGTGCCAGCAGCCTCCCGGTTCCAACCTACGAGCAGTACTTC	CASSLPVPTYEQYF	TRBV6-2/TRBV6-3	TRBJ2-7	14	.	.
TGTGCCAGCAGCTTAAGTTACGGGGCCAACGTCCTGACTTTC	CASSLSYGANVLTF	TRBV7-9	TRBJ2-6	14	few	.
TGCGCCAGCAGCCGAAAGCCGGGGGACCAAGAGACCCAGTACTTC	CASSRKPGDQETQYF	TRBV5-1	TRBJ2-5	15	few	.
TGTGCCAGCAGCCAAGATCCGGGGTTGAGGGAGACCCAGTACTTC	CASSQDPGLRETQYF	TRBV14	TRBJ2-5	15	few	.
TGTGCCAGCAGCCGGGACAGGGCATACGAGCAGTACTTC	CASSRDRAYEQYF	TRBV3-1	TRBJ2-7	13	many	TRBD1
TGCGCCAGCAGCCAAGATCGGACTAGCGGGAACTCTGGGGCCAACGTCCTGACTTTC	CASSQDRTSGNSGANVLTF	TRBV4-1	TRBJ2-6	19	few	TRBD2
TGCAGCGTCGCGGGGAGGGGGTTCGCAGATACGCAGTATTTT	CSVAGRGFADTQYF	TRBV29-1	TRBJ2-3	14	many	.
TGTGCCAGCAGAGTCGGGACTAGCGGGAGGGCCTCGAGCGGGGAGCTGTTTTTT	CASRVGTSGRASSGELFF	TRBV5-5	TRBJ2-2	18	few	TRBD2
TGCAGTGCCATAGCAGGACTAGCGGCCTACGAGCAGTACTTC	CSAIAGLAAYEQYF	TRBV20-1	TRBJ2-7	14	few	TRBD2
TGCAGTGCTAGGAGCGGAAACTACGAGCAGTACTTC	CSARSGNYEQYF	TRBV20-1	TRBJ2-7	12	few	.
TGTGCCACCAGCAGAGAAGGGTTTAGCAATCAGCCCCAGCATTTT	CATSREGFSNQPQHF	TRBV15	TRBJ1-5	15	few	.
TGTGCCAGCTGCCTTAAAGGGACAGCGCCCTACGAGCAGTACTTC	CASCLKGTAPYEQYF	TRBV7-8	TRBJ2-7	15	once	TRBD1
TGTGCCAGCAGCCAGTACGGGGGAGAGACCCAGTACTTC	CASSQYGGETQYF	TRBV28	TRBJ2-5	13	.	.
TGTGCCAGCAGTCCTTTCCGGATCTTGATTGGCAGCTCTGGGGCCAACGTCCTGACTTTC	CASSPFRILIGSSGANVLTF	TRBV27	TRBJ2-6	20	few	.
TGCAGCGTTGGGTTTGATGAGCAGTTCTTC	CSVGFDEQFF	TRBV29-1	TRBJ2-1	10	.	.
TGTGCCATCAGCCCCGGACTAGCGGGAGAGGTCGGGGAGCTGTTTTTT	CAISPGLAGEVGELFF	TRBV10-3	TRBJ2-2	16	.	TRBD2
TGTGCCAGCAGCTTGGCACCGGGACTTACTAATTCACCCCTCCACTTT	CASSLAPGLTNSPLHF	TRBV7-6	TRBJ1-6	16	many	.
TGTGCCAGCAGTCCGCCTAGCGGGAGATACACAGATACGCAGTATTTT	CASSPPSGRYTDTQYF	TRBV28	TRBJ2-3	16	.	TRBD2
TGTGCCAGCAGCCCGGGACTAGCGTCTAGCACAGATACGCAGTATTTT	CASSPGLASSTDTQYF	TRBV4-2	TRBJ2-3	16	.	TRBD2
TGCGCCAGCAGCTTGGCAAGGCAGATGAACACTGAAGCTTTCTTT	CASSLARQMNTEAFF	TRBV5-1	TRBJ1-1	15	.	.
TGCGCCAGCAGCCAAGAAATCGGGAGGAACGAATACAATGAGCAGTTCTTC	CASSQEIGRNEYNEQFF	TRBV4-3	TRBJ2-1	17	few	TRBD2
TGTGCCAGCAGCTTAGGGGGCGCGTATGAAAAACTGTTTTTT	CASSLGGAYEKLFF	TRBV7-6	TRBJ1-4	14	.	.
TGCGCCAGCAGCAAAGAGCATGGCCAATTAGAGACCCAGTACTTC	CASSKEHGQLETQYF	TRBV5-1	TRBJ2-5	15	few	.
TGTGCCAGCAGCCCGCAAAGTGGGTACGAGCAGTACTTC	CASSPQSGYEQYF	TRBV7-2	TRBJ2-7	13	few	.
TGTGCCAGCAGGGAGGGACAGCTACCCTGGGGCTATGGCTACACCTTC	CASREGQLPWGYGYTF	TRBV2	TRBJ1-2	16	few	TRBD1
TGTGCCAGCAGCTCGCCCCCGGGACGGATGTTCTCCTACGAGCAGTACTTC	CASSSPPGRMFSYEQYF	TRBV12-3/TRBV12-4	TRBJ2-7	17	.	.
TGTGCCAGCAGCCAATCGGAAGACGAGCAGTACTTC	CASSQSEDEQYF	TRBV3-1	TRBJ2-7	12	few	.
TGTGCCATCGGACCAGGGGCTAAAAACATTCAGTACTTC	CAIGPGAKNIQYF	TRBV10-3	TRBJ2-4	13	many	.
TGCGCCAGCAGCCTGGCATCTAGCGGGGCCAACTCCTACGAGCAGTACTTC	CASSLASSGANSYEQYF	TRBV5-1	TRBJ2-7	17	few	TRBD2
TGTGCCAGCAGCCAAGGACGGGGCCTCCTCGGCACAGATACGCAGTATTTT	CASSQGRGLLGTDTQYF	TRBV3-1	TRBJ2-3	17	.	.
TGTGCCACCAGCAGTGATCCCGGACCGGGGAGGGGGTGGATGAACACTGAAGCTTTCTTT	CATSSDPGPGRGWMNTEAFF	TRBV15	TRBJ1-1	20	.	.
TGTGCCAGCAGCTTCGCAACAGATACGCAGTATTTT	CASSFATDTQYF	TRBV7-2	TRBJ2-3	12	.	.
TGTGCCAGCAGGCTTACCGGGACAGGGGAAGAGACCCAGTACTTC	CASRLTGTGEETQYF	TRBV6-1	TRBJ2-5	15	.	TRBD1
TGCAGTGCCCTAGGGGGGGCTGGCGAGCAGTACTTC	CSALGGAGEQYF	TRBV20-1	TRBJ2-7	12	.	.
TGTGCCAGCAGCCGGAGAAGTAGCAATCAGCCCCAGCATTTT	CASSRRSSNQPQHF	TRBV28	TRBJ1-5	14	.	.
TGTGCCAGCAGTTTATCGGGAATGGAGGGTACGCAGTATTTT	CASSLSGMEGTQYF	TRBV27	TRBJ2-3	14	few	.
TGTGCCAGCAGTTACAGCTCCTGGAGCTCTGGAAACACCATATATTTT	CASSYSSWSSGNTIYF	TRBV6-5	TRBJ1-3	16	few	.
TGTGCCAGCAGTTCCCGGTTAGCCGGGGATGGCGAGCAGTACTTC	CASSSRLAGDGEQYF	TRBV7-9	TRBJ2-7	15	.	.
TGTGCCAGCAGTTTTTTAGGTCCGGGCACAGATACGCAGTATTTT	CASSFLGPGTDTQYF	TRBV27	TRBJ2-3	15	few	.
TGTGCCAGCAGTTACGACGGCGGAGAGATTAATGAGCAGTTCTTC	CASSYDGGEINEQFF	TRBV6-5	TRBJ2-1	15	few	.
TGTGCCAGCAGTGGAGCAACGTGGGCAGATACGCAGTATTTT	CASSGATWADTQYF	TRBV6-1	TRBJ2-3	14	few	.
TGTGCCAGCAGTGACCGAGCGGGAGGGCCTCTTAGCACAGATACGCAGTATTTT	CASSDRAGGPLSTDTQYF	TRBV2	TRBJ2-3	18	.	TRBD2